This is a list of T cell receptor beta chains from one sample in a study of T cell changes during pregnancy in multiple sclerosis. The repertoire was sequenced with immunoSEQ multiplex PCR; TCRdb's copy has only in-frame clones and lacks some. Of approximately 70,000 clones in the sample, 85% to 95% were seen once. Sequences were derived from CD4+ T cells from peripheral blood mononuclear cells, sampled after pregnancy. All receptors come from a female donor with multiple sclerosis, enrolled in a pregnancy study. The CDR3 runs from the conserved cysteine through the conserved F or W. A D gene is named only where the DNA matches it firmly. Part of the rows lack a size; the others show once, few, many or a class for expanded clones.

V gene	CDR3 length	J gene	clone size	D gene	CDR3 DNA	CDR3 protein
TRBV19	14	TRBJ1-5	once	NA	TGTGCCAGTAGTATCAGGGGACCCAATCAGCCCCAGCATTTT	CASSIRGPNQPQHF
TRBV25-1	14	TRBJ2-5	NA	TRBD2	TGTGCCAGCAACCTAGCGGGAGGTGGTGAGACCCAGTACTTC	CASNLAGGGETQYF
TRBV2	14	TRBJ1-2	NA	TRBD1	TGTGCCAGCAGTGAAGTTGGACAGGGCTACGGCTACACCTTC	CASSEVGQGYGYTF
TRBV28	16	TRBJ2-5	NA	NA	TGTGCCAGCAGAACCGGGATTAGAGGCTACCAAGAGACCCAGTACTTC	CASRTGIRGYQETQYF
TRBV27	14	TRBJ2-7	NA	TRBD2	TGTGCCAGCGGACAGCGGGAGGGCCAGGGGGAGCAGTACTTC	CASGQREGQGEQYF
TRBV5-1	16	TRBJ1-1	NA	TRBD1	TGCGCCAGCACGAGCTACCCGGGACAGGGGAACACTGAAGCTTTCTTT	CASTSYPGQGNTEAFF
TRBV2	14	TRBJ1-2	NA	TRBD1	TGTGCCAGCAGTGCTGGAGGGGGCGATCGAGGCTACACCTTC	CASSAGGGDRGYTF
TRBV19	18	TRBJ2-1	NA	TRBD2	TGTGCCAGTACCCCCTACCCCCGGACTAGCGGGACCTACAATGAGCAGTTCTTC	CASTPYPRTSGTYNEQFF
TRBV28	17	TRBJ2-4	NA	TRBD1	TGTGCCAGCAGTTTTTTGGGACAGGGGAGTTCCAAAAACATTCAGTACTTC	CASSFLGQGSSKNIQYF
TRBV5-1	20	TRBJ2-6	NA	TRBD2	TGCGCCAGCAGCGAAGCCCCCTTTCTAGCGGGAAAATCTGGGGCCAACGTCCTGACTTTC	CASSEAPFLAGKSGANVLTF
TRBV2	20	TRBJ2-1	NA	TRBD2	TGTGCCAGCAGTGATTCGAAGGGGACTAGGACCTTCGAATCCTACAATGAGCAGTTCTTC	CASSDSKGTRTFESYNEQFF